The 15 T cell receptor beta chains in this list originate from one sample, sequenced in a study of blood T cell repertoires in COVID-19. Method: immunoSEQ multiplex PCR; TCRdb's copy keeps in-frame clones and lacks some. The table includes approximately 470,000 clones, roughly nine tenths detected once. Sequencing used PBMCs or T cells enriched from blood (not recorded which). These receptors came from a woman aged 18-29 years who had recovered from COVID-19.

V is TRBV2 and J is TRBJ2-1, with TRBD1 matching over 8 bases. The CDR3 totals 13 residues. Germline V CDR1 and CDR2: SNHLY, FYNNEI. Germline trimming cut 6 bases from V and 7 bases from J; bases unmatched to any gene: 5. The CDR3 loop reads CASSRTGSNEQFF. CDR3 sequence (DNA): TGTGCCAGCAGCCGGACAGGGTCGAATGAGCAGTTCTTC.

J is TRBJ2-3 and V is TRBV19; D call uncertain. Trimming removed 0 bases from V and 2 bases from J, with 21 bases in between. The CDR3 contains 19 residues. The V gene's germline CDR1 is LNHDA and CDR2 SQIVND (reference sequence). DNA of the CDR3: TGTGCCAGTAGTATAGATCGGAACTACCCCGTGTTGGACACAGATACGCAGTATTTT. It encodes CASSIDRNYPVLDTDTQYF.

This clone appeared a few times. V is TRBV4-2 and J is TRBJ2-5; D perhaps matches TRBD1 (5 bases). The CDR3 extends over 16 amino acids. V shed 2 bases and J shed 4 bases, with 17 bases lying between them. CDR1 and CDR2 (germline): LGHNA, YNFKEQ. CDR3 in amino acids: CASSQSVLGAGETQYF. CDR3 DNA: TGTGCCAGCAGCCAATCAGTCCTAGGGGCAGGAGAGACCCAGTACTTC.

The V gene is TRBV5-4, the J gene TRBJ2-3; D is perhaps TRBD2 (6 bases). Trimming took off 2 bases at V and 6 bases at J, with 13 bases between the two ends. The CDR3 covers 14 residues. CDR1 and CDR2 (germline): SGHNT, YYREEE (reference sequence). The CDR3 loop reads CASSFTSNQDTQYF. The CDR3 bases are TGTGCCAGCAGCTTCACTAGCAATCAGGATACGCAGTATTTT.

J is TRBJ1-4 and V is TRBV28; D is unresolved. The CDR3 runs 13 residues. Germline V CDR1 and CDR2: MDHEN, SYDVKM. V was shortened by 6 bases and J by 4 bases, with 9 bases between the two germline ends. The chain's CDR3 is CASSTGLNEKLFF. The CDR3 DNA reads as TGTGCCAGCAGCACCGGACTTAATGAAAAACTGTTTTTT.

The rearrangement links TRBV6-5 to TRBJ1-6; D is possibly TRBD1 (5 bases). V lost 2 bases and J 9 bases, leaving 11 bases between the germline ends. The germline gives CDR1 MNHEY, CDR2 SVGAGI. The CDR3 runs to 14 residues. The CDR3 is CASSYPGGASPLHF. The CDR3 coding sequence is TGTGCCAGCAGTTACCCCGGCGGGGCTTCACCCCTCCACTTT.

The chain uses TRBV7-2 and TRBJ1-2; TRBD1 might be the D (6 bases). This CDR3 is built from 15 residues. Germline V gene sequence: CDR1 SGHTA, CDR2 FQGNSA. V lost 5 bases and J 7 bases, leaving 20 bases between the germline ends. The CDR3: CASSPYPVLGAGYTF. CDR3 nucleotide sequence: TGTGCCAGCAGCCCGTACCCGGTCCTGGGGGCTGGCTACACCTTC. The variable domain in full, completed from reference TRBV7-2 and TRBJ1-2, reads GAGVSQSPSNKVTEKGKDVELRCDPISGHTALYWYRQSLGQGLEFLIYFQGNSAPDKSGLPSDRFSAERTGGSVSTLTIQRTQQEDSAVYLCASSPYPVLGAGYTFGSGTRLTVV.

This chain joins TRBV30 and TRBJ1-1; D not certain. CDR1 and CDR2 from the germline V gene are GTSNPN and SVGIG (reference sequence). The CDR3 runs to 14 residues. The V end lost 2 bases, the J end lost 1 base, and 11 bases lay between the germline ends. The CDR3 spells CAWSRFRENTEAFF. CDR3 sequence (DNA): TGTGCCTGGAGTCGATTCCGGGAGAACACTGAAGCTTTCTTT.

The rearrangement uses TRBV27 and TRBJ1-2; 9 bases are shared with TRBD1. Germline V lookup: CDR1 MNHEY, CDR2 SMNVEV (reference sequence). The CDR3 is 12 residues long. The J segment lost 7 bases and the V segment lost 5 bases, leaving 2 bases of the junction unmatched. The CDR3 nucleotides are TGTGCCAGCAGTGACAGGGGGAGTGGCTACACCTTC. This gives the protein CASSDRGSGYTF.

The chain carries TRBV19 and TRBJ1-5, with 8 bases fitting TRBD1. Unmatched junction bases numbered 3, after V lost 5 bases and J lost 6 bases. In germline, CDR1 is LNHDA, CDR2 SQIVND (reference sequence). The CDR3 spans 13 residues. Here the CDR3 reads CASSPDRGQPQHF. The CDR3 DNA reads as TGTGCCAGTAGTCCCGACAGGGGTCAGCCCCAGCATTTT.

In DNA form, the CDR3 reads TGTGCCATCAGTGGATTACAGGGGGGCACAGATACGCAGTATTTT. It codes for CAISGLQGGTDTQYF. The chain uses TRBV10-3 and TRBJ2-3, with TRBD1 matching over 8 bases. The junction had 4 bases not matched to a gene; V was cut back by 4 bases and J by 1 base. This CDR3 is 15 amino acids long. The germline V gene encodes CDR1 ENHRY and CDR2 SYGVKD.

The chain uses TRBV5-1 and TRBJ2-1; possibly TRBD2 for D (5 bases). This CDR3 region has 17 residues. V was clipped by 1 base and J by 4 bases, with 18 bases between them. From germline, CDR1 is SGHRS and CDR2 YFSETQ. CDR3 DNA sequence: TGCGCCAGCAGCTTGACGTCAGGCCAAACGGGGTACAATGAGCAGTTCTTC. The encoded protein is CASSLTSGQTGYNEQFF.

The rearrangement joins TRBV27 to TRBJ2-2, with TRBD2 matching over 8 bases. Germline V gene data show CDR1 as MNHEY and CDR2 as SMNVEV (reference sequence). J gave up 7 bases and V 3 bases, and 10 bases lay outside the gene matches. This CDR3 has 16 residues. The CDR3 bases are TGTGCCAGCAGTTTGAGAAGCGGGGGTTACATCGGGGAGCTGTTTTTT. Translating it yields CASSLRSGGYIGELFF.

This rearrangement joins TRBV30 to TRBJ1-2; D is possibly TRBD1 (6 bases). CDR1 and CDR2 from the germline V gene are GTSNPN and SVGIG (reference sequence). The length of the CDR3 is 12 residues. Here the CDR3 DNA reads TGTGCTGCCCTCAGGGGTAACTATGGCTACACCTTC. Encoded protein: CAALRGNYGYTF. The full variable domain, with the rest looked up from reference TRBV30 and TRBJ1-2, is SQTIHQWPATLVQPVGSPLSLECTVEGTSNPNLYWYRQAAGRGLQLLFYSVGIGQISSEVPQNLSASRPQDRQFILSSKKLLLSDSGFYLCAALRGNYGYTFGSGTRLTVV.

CDR3 region: CASSLGVGAPREQYF. CDR3 DNA sequence: TGTGCCAGCAGCTTAGGGGTGGGAGCCCCGAGGGAGCAGTACTTC. V and J are TRBV7-2 and TRBJ2-7; a weak D match, TRBD2 (5 bases). The V gene's germline CDR1 is SGHTA and CDR2 FQGNSA. The length of the CDR3 is 15 residues. Trimming took off 1 base at V and 7 bases at J, with 17 bases between the two ends.